Below are 28 T cell receptor beta chains sequenced from a single sample in a study of cytomegalovirus exposure and HLA in healthy donors. PCR involved 60 Vbeta and 13 Jbeta primers. Profiling relied on immunoSEQ multiplex PCR, and the TCRdb table lists in-frame clones only, not all of them. The sample includes roughly 140,000 clones, 60% to 80% of them seen just once. Input material: PBMCs. The receptors were sampled from a male donor in good health and CMV-seronegative.

The chain links TRBV5-1 to TRBJ1-2; 9 bases line up with TRBD1. The CDR3 is 13 residues long. Germline CDR1 is SGHRS and CDR2 is YFSETQ. Unmatched junction bases numbered 6, after V lost 4 bases and J lost 8 bases. This chain's CDR3 is CASSPGTGPGYTF. The CDR3 region has the DNA TGCGCCAGCAGCCCCGGGACAGGGCCGGGCTACACCTTC.

The J gene is TRBJ1-4, the V gene TRBV7-9; tentative D call: TRBD1 (5 bases). CDR1 is SEHNR and CDR2 is FQNEAQ in the germline V gene (reference sequence). The V and J ends lost 0 bases and 4 bases respectively, with 12 bases between them. The CDR3 sequence is 16 residues long. In DNA form, the CDR3 reads TGTGCCAGCAGCTTAGCGGGGCGGACCTTTAATGAAAAACTGTTTTTT. This gives the protein CASSLAGRTFNEKLFF.

The chain carries TRBV7-9 and TRBJ1-5, with D perhaps TRBD1 (5 bases). Germline V gene sequence: CDR1 SEHNR, CDR2 FQNEAQ (reference sequence). Deletions cut 5 bases from V and 3 bases from J, with 14 bases between. The CDR3 is 15 residues long. The CDR3 loop reads CASSLGTGINQPQHF. In DNA form, the CDR3 reads TGTGCCAGCAGCCTCGGAACAGGCATCAATCAGCCCCAGCATTTT.

This clone was found a few times. The chain couples TRBV6-6 to TRBJ1-1, with no clear D. With 0 bases removed from V and 2 bases from J, the gap between germline ends came to 7 bases. Germline CDR1 reads MNHNY; CDR2 reads SVGAGI (reference sequence). The length of the CDR3 is 14 residues. CDR3 sequence reads: CASSYSAVNTEAFF. CDR3 bases: TGTGCCAGCAGTTACTCGGCAGTTAACACTGAAGCTTTCTTT.

This clone was found a few times. The J gene is TRBJ2-1, the V gene TRBV7-9; 8 bases line up with TRBD1. The trim removed 10 bases at V and 4 bases at J, leaving 15 bases unmatched. This CDR3 has 16 residues. Germline CDR1 reads SEHNR; CDR2 reads FQNEAQ (reference sequence). CDR3 residues: CAIKTPAGQDYNEQFF. The DNA for the CDR3 is TGTGCCATCAAAACCCCTGCGGGACAGGATTACAATGAGCAGTTCTTC.

This clone was found a few times. Other DNA sequences from this sample encode an identical CDR3 as well. V usage is TRBV7-6 and J usage is TRBJ2-5, with TRBD1 matching 9 bases. V lost 0 bases, J lost 2 bases, and 1 base stayed unmatched. This CDR3 spans 15 amino acids. Germline V CDR1 and CDR2: SGHVS, FNYEAQ. The CDR3 loop reads CASSLAGQGQETQYF. The CDR3, as DNA: TGTGCCAGCAGCTTAGCGGGACAGGGACAAGAGACCCAGTACTTC.

This chain uses TRBV19 with TRBJ2-1; TRBD1 matches 11 bases. CDR3 length equals 16 residues. J was trimmed by 3 bases and V by 2 bases; bases with no gene match: 3. Germline CDR1 LNHDA, CDR2 SQIVND (reference sequence). The CDR3 sequence is CASSIFGTGGYNEQFF. The CDR3 DNA reads TGTGCCAGTAGTATATTTGGGACAGGGGGCTACAATGAGCAGTTCTTC.

The CDR3 DNA reads as TGCGCCAGCAGCCAAGTCCCGTACAATGAGCAGTTCTTC. It specifies CASSQVPYNEQFF. This rearrangement joins TRBV4-3 to TRBJ2-1; D gene unclear. V was shortened by 1 base and J by 4 bases, with 5 bases between the two germline ends. The CDR3 is 13 amino acids. The V gene's germline CDR1 is LGHNA and CDR2 YSLEER.

The chain combines TRBV5-4 with TRBJ2-2; unclear D gene. Germline V gives CDR1 SGHNT, CDR2 YYREEE (reference sequence). Trimming took off 4 bases at V and 3 bases at J, with 4 bases between the two ends. The CDR3 length is 12 residues. The CDR3 bases are TGTGCCAGCAGCCCCTACACCGGGGAGCTGTTTTTT. It encodes CASSPYTGELFF. Filled out from reference TRBV5-4 and TRBJ2-2, the complete variable domain reads ETGVTQSPTHLIKTRGQQVTLRCSSQSGHNTVSWYQQALGQGPQFIFQYYREEENGRGNFPPRFSGLQFPNYSSELNVNALELDDSALYLCASSPYTGELFFGEGSRLTVL.

The V call is TRBV27, the J call TRBJ2-6; a weak D match, TRBD1 (6 bases). Germline CDR1 reads MNHEY; CDR2 reads SMNVEV (reference sequence). This CDR3 region has 14 residues. V was trimmed by 0 bases and J by 9 bases, leaving 9 bases between them. The CDR3 nucleotides read TGTGCCAGCAGTTTATCGGGGGCGGTCAACGTCCTGACTTTC. Translating gives CASSLSGAVNVLTF.

V gene TRBV10-3 combines with J gene TRBJ2-5; no clear D. V lost 1 base to trimming and J lost 3 bases, with 6 bases between them. CDR1 is ENHRY and CDR2 is SYGVKD in the germline V gene. The CDR3 sequence is 13 residues long. The CDR3 coding sequence is TGTGCCATCAGTGAGTATCGGGAAGAGACCCAGTACTTC. Translation gives CAISEYREETQYF.

This chain joins TRBV5-1 and TRBJ1-1, with D possibly matching TRBD1 (5 bases). V was trimmed by 0 bases and J by 1 base, leaving 13 bases between them. The CDR3 is made up of 16 amino acids. CDR1 is SGHRS and CDR2 is YFSETQ in the germline V gene. The CDR3 nucleotides read TGCGCCAGCAGCTTGGGTAGTAGGGGTCCGAACACTGAAGCTTTCTTT. This codes for CASSLGSRGPNTEAFF.

V gene TRBV6-5 combines with J gene TRBJ1-1, with a possible D match to TRBD1 (5 bases). Between the trimmed V and J ends, which lost 1 base and 11 bases, there was a span of 8 bases. CDR3 size: 11 residues. The germline CDR1 and CDR2 sequences are MNHEY and SVGAGI. The DNA for the CDR3 is TGTGCCAGCAGTTACTTGGGGGGGGCTTTCTTT. Its translation: CASSYLGGAFF.

The chain employs TRBV7-6 and TRBJ1-1, with TRBD1 matching over 8 bases. Germline CDR1 and CDR2: SGHVS and FNYEAQ. This CDR3 has 17 residues. V trimming: 2 bases; J trimming: 1 base; junction bases outside the gene matches: 9. The CDR3 loop is CASSLIRTGNRNTEAFF. The CDR3 DNA reads as TGTGCCAGCAGCTTAATAAGGACAGGGAACAGGAACACTGAAGCTTTCTTT. The full variable domain, with the rest looked up from reference TRBV7-6 and TRBJ1-1, is GAGVSQSPRYKVTKRGQDVALRCDPISGHVSLYWYRQALGQGPEFLTYFNYEAQQDKSGLPNDRFSAERPEGSISTLTIQRTEQRDSAMYRCASSLIRTGNRNTEAFFGQGTRLTVV.

This chain links TRBV30 with TRBJ1-6, with 8 bases identical to TRBD1. Germline V CDR1 and CDR2: GTSNPN, SVGIG (reference sequence). The CDR3 is made up of 13 amino acids. V lost 2 bases, J lost 8 bases, and 2 bases stayed unmatched. The CDR3 here is CAWSQDRDSPLHF. The CDR3 DNA reads as TGTGCCTGGAGTCAGGACAGGGATTCACCCCTCCACTTT.

The gene calls are TRBV4-1 and TRBJ1-5; 7 positions match TRBD1. J was trimmed by 4 bases and V by 4 bases; bases with no gene match: 4. The CDR3 length is 14 residues. Germline CDR1 MGHRA, CDR2 YSYEKL. In DNA form, the CDR3 reads TGCGCCAGCAGCCGTGACAGGGCAAATCAGCCCCAGCATTTT. Protein product: CASSRDRANQPQHF.

Comments on this clone: One end of the junction is discordant with germline, which a read error may explain. The chain is built from TRBV5-1 and TRBJ1-3; a possible D gene is TRBD1 (6 bases). The CDR3 sequence is 15 residues long. Germline V gene lookup returns CDR1 SGHRS and CDR2 YFSETQ. This chain's CDR3 is CAGSLAAGARDTIYF. The CDR3 nucleotides are TGCGCCGGCAGCTTGGCGGCAGGGGCGAGGGACACCATATATTTT.

The gene calls are TRBV19 and TRBJ2-3; 8 bases agree with TRBD1. J gave up 3 bases and V 6 bases, and 5 bases lay outside the gene matches. CDR1 and CDR2 from the germline V gene are LNHDA and SQIVND (reference sequence). The CDR3 length is 14 residues. Here the CDR3 reads CASRRQGMTDTQYF. The CDR3 nucleotides read TGTGCCAGTAGGCGACAGGGGATGACAGATACGCAGTATTTT.

This chain connects TRBV18 to TRBJ1-1; D not resolved. This CDR3 has 14 residues. Per the germline V gene, CDR1 is KGHSH and CDR2 is LQKENI. The germline V and J ends were trimmed by 1 base and 5 bases, with 11 bases remaining between them. As DNA, the CDR3 is TGTGCCAGCTCACCACTACCAGTGTCGACTGAAGCTTTCTTT. Translating it yields CASSPLPVSTEAFF.

In this sample, this clone turned up a few times. The chain uses TRBV4-1 and TRBJ2-7; 7 bases are shared with TRBD1. The junction had 2 bases not matched to a gene; V was cut back by 0 bases and J by 3 bases. The germline V gene encodes CDR1 MGHRA and CDR2 YSYEKL. This CDR3 has 14 residues. The CDR3 DNA reads as TGCGCCAGCAGCCAAGAGAGGGGGCGCTACGAGCAGTACTTC. Protein sequence: CASSQERGRYEQYF.

V is TRBV18 and J is TRBJ2-7; possibly TRBD1 for D (5 bases). Germline V lookup: CDR1 KGHSH, CDR2 LQKENI. The CDR3 is 16 residues long. The V gene lost 5 bases and the J gene lost 0 bases, with 17 bases spanning the gap. The CDR3 sequence: CASSITPRATSYEQYF. CDR3 sequence (DNA): TGTGCCAGCTCAATAACCCCCAGGGCGACCTCCTACGAGCAGTACTTC.

The V call is TRBV5-5, the J call TRBJ2-1; 9 nucleotides line up with TRBD1. V dropped 3 bases and J dropped 9; count of bases not matched to a gene: 4. The germline V gene has CDR1 SGHKS and CDR2 YYEKEE (reference sequence). This CDR3 comprises 13 residues. DNA for the CDR3: TGTGCCAGCAGCTCGGACAGGGGCACTGAGCAGTTCTTC. Its translation: CASSSDRGTEQFF.

In this sample, this clone is medium-sized. The V and J genes are TRBV11-2 and TRBJ2-5; no clear D. Deletions cut 5 bases from V and 1 base from J, with 14 bases between. The CDR3 runs to 15 residues. The germline V gene encodes CDR1 SGHAT and CDR2 FQNNGV. The CDR3 loop is CASSPYFSPQETQYF. The CDR3 bases are TGTGCCAGCAGCCCTTACTTCTCCCCCCAAGAGACCCAGTACTTC.

The chain employs TRBV9 and TRBJ2-2, with TRBD1 matching over 11 bases. Per the germline V gene, CDR1 is SGDLS and CDR2 is YYNGEE. The junction had 3 bases not matched to a gene; V was cut back by 1 base and J by 4 bases. CDR3 length: 16 residues. The CDR3 is CASSVFGTGGTGELFF. The CDR3 nucleotides read TGTGCCAGCAGCGTATTCGGGACAGGGGGCACCGGGGAGCTGTTTTTT. Supplemented by reference TRBV9 and TRBJ2-2, the full variable domain reads DSGVTQTPKHLITATGQRVTLRCSPRSGDLSVYWYQQSLDQGLQFLIQYYNGEERAKGNILERFSAQQFPDLHSELNLSSLELGDSALYFCASSVFGTGGTGELFFGEGSRLTVL.

This chain connects TRBV10-1 to TRBJ1-5; 9 bases line up with TRBD1. CDR3 size: 14 residues. In germline, CDR1 is WNHNN, CDR2 SYGVQD (reference sequence). V lost 4 bases and J lost 2; bases outside the gene matches: 0. This CDR3 is CASSGTGGNQPQHF. In DNA, the CDR3 is TGCGCCAGCAGTGGGACAGGGGGCAATCAGCCCCAGCATTTT.

The V gene is TRBV27, the J gene TRBJ1-1; no clear D. CDR1 MNHEY and CDR2 SMNVEV come from the germline V gene (reference sequence). Trimming removed 10 bases at V and 6 bases at J, with 15 bases between. The CDR3 runs to 12 residues. CDR3 nucleotides: TGTGCCACCAACGTTACAGACGCTGAAGCTTTCTTT. Protein sequence: CATNVTDAEAFF.

The chain couples TRBV29-1 to TRBJ2-7; 9 bases map to TRBD1. The CDR3 consists of 13 residues. V lost 6 bases, J lost 3 bases, and 6 bases stayed unmatched. Germline loops: CDR1 SQVTM, CDR2 ANQGSEA. The CDR3 coding sequence is TGCAGCGTGCGGGACAGGGTGAGCTACGAGCAGTACTTC. It specifies CSVRDRVSYEQYF.

On this clone: At one of its ends the junction is not consistent with the germline gene, which may arise from a read error. The V gene is TRBV6-5, the J gene TRBJ2-5; TRBD2 aligns across 7 bases. Germline CDR1 MNHEY, CDR2 SVGAGI. This CDR3 is built from 15 residues. The CDR3 coding sequence is TGTGCCAGCACTTACTCGCCGGGACTGGGGGGGTCCCAGTACTTC. The encoded protein is CASTYSPGLGGSQYF.